This T cell receptor beta chain stems from a study of cytomegalovirus exposure and HLA in healthy donors. Healthy bone marrow donors supplied every sample. PCR primers comprised 60 Vbeta and 13 Jbeta primers. Libraries were prepared by immunoSEQ multiplex PCR; TCRdb keeps only in-frame clonotypes and omits some of them. The sample includes under 200,000 clones, 77% seen only once; the top ten take approximately 2.3%. V was pared by 7 bases and J by 0 bases, with 12 bases between. This CDR3 comprises 14 residues. Germline CDR1 is MDHEN and CDR2 is SYDVKM. The receptor comes from a man between 45 and 60 years old in good health and CMV-seropositive. The V gene is TRBV28, the J gene TRBJ1-1, with a possible D match to TRBD1 (5 bases). Source material: PBMCs. The CDR3, as DNA: TGTGCCAGCATCTTTCAGGGCATGAACACTGAAGCTTTCTTT. Amino acids: CASIFQGMNTEAFF.